A single sample gave rise to the 21 T cell receptor beta chains below, sequenced in a study of response to subunit inactivated influenza vaccine. One entry per CDR3 protein, called by TCRdb with MiXCR from the RT-PCR reads. Here the sample spans 300,000 to 350,000 distinct CDR3 sequences, just over 20% being singletons. The input for sequencing was PBMCs from blood, taken less than 22 months after vaccination. These receptors came from a man in his fifties or sixties who received an inactivated influenza vaccine.

The V call is TRBV5-1, the J call TRBJ2-5; D is ambiguous. The CDR3 covers 14 residues. V was cut by 5 bases and J by 2 bases, with 13 bases left in between. Germline-derived CDR1 and CDR2 are SGHRS and YFSETQ. The CDR3 nucleotides are TGCGCCAGCAGAGGACGCGAACTACAAGAGACCCAGTACTTC. Its translation: CASRGRELQETQYF.

This clonotype was observed a few times. This chain links TRBV6-2 or TRBV6-3 with TRBJ2-1, with a weak D call TRBD2 (6 bases). The germline V and J ends were trimmed by 6 bases and 4 bases, with 10 bases remaining between them. Germline V CDR1 and CDR2: MNHEY, SVGEGT. CDR3 length equals 13 residues. The CDR3 region has the DNA TGTGCCAGCAGGTACGGACTATACAATGAGCAGTTCTTC. This translates into CASRYGLYNEQFF.

This clonotype was counted ten times or more. V gene TRBV29-1 combines with J gene TRBJ2-7, with a weak D call TRBD1 (5 bases). Germline V CDR1 and CDR2: SQVTM, ANQGSEA. V lost 1 base, J lost 3 bases, and 10 bases lay in between. The CDR3 is 13 residues long. This CDR3 reads CSVEAGNSYEQYF. The CDR3 DNA is TGCAGCGTTGAAGCAGGGAACAGCTACGAGCAGTACTTC.

This clonotype was observed many times. This chain joins TRBV19 and TRBJ1-1; D is possibly TRBD1 (6 bases). V was clipped by 5 bases and J by 4 bases, with 17 bases between them. Germline CDR1 reads LNHDA; CDR2 reads SQIVND (reference sequence). The CDR3 loop spans 15 amino acids. The CDR3 region has the DNA TGTGCCAGTAGTCCCAGGGGCCTTGGTGGCACTGAAGCTTTCTTT. It is translated as CASSPRGLGGTEAFF.

The chain joins TRBV20-1 to TRBJ2-7, with 15 positions matching TRBD2. The CDR3 runs 14 residues. Germline values: CDR1 DFQATT, CDR2 SNEGSKA (reference sequence). With 4 bases clipped from V and 3 bases from J, the junction kept 1 base outside the gene matches. The CDR3 loop is CSATGLAGGYEQYF. The CDR3 DNA reads TGCAGTGCTACGGGACTAGCGGGAGGCTACGAGCAGTACTTC.

In this sample, this clonotype turned up a few times. The chain joins TRBV6-5 to TRBJ2-7; TRBD2 matches at 7 bases. CDR1 is MNHEY, CDR2 SVGAGI, per germline. The CDR3 is 18 amino acids. V dropped 1 base and J dropped 4; count of bases not matched to a gene: 16. CDR3: CASSYWLPEAGSSYEQYF. For the CDR3, the DNA is TGTGCCAGCAGTTACTGGTTACCCGAAGCGGGATCGAGTTACGAGCAGTACTTC.

In this sample, this clonotype turned up a few times. This sequence joins TRBV30 and TRBJ2-7; 7 bases match TRBD1. Germline V gives CDR1 GTSNPN, CDR2 SVGIG (reference sequence). The CDR3 runs to 13 residues. V dropped 0 bases and J dropped 4; count of bases not matched to a gene: 3. CDR3 in amino acids: CAWSVGRGYEQYF. For the CDR3, the DNA is TGTGCCTGGAGTGTTGGCAGGGGGTACGAGCAGTACTTC.

This chain uses TRBV20-1 with TRBJ2-7; perhaps TRBD1 as D (5 bases). V was pared by 3 bases and J by 2 bases, with 11 bases between. Germline CDR1 DFQATT, CDR2 SNEGSKA (reference sequence). The CDR3 totals 13 residues. The CDR3 sequence is CSARTVATYEQYF. The CDR3 nucleotides read TGCAGTGCTAGGACAGTTGCTACCTACGAGCAGTACTTC.

This chain joins TRBV5-1 and TRBJ1-4; D might be TRBD1 (5 bases). CDR1 is SGHRS, CDR2 YFSETQ, per germline. Trimming removed 4 bases from V and 3 bases from J, with 13 bases in between. This CDR3 contains 15 residues. The CDR3 loop reads CASSDQGGPNEKLFF. CDR3 in DNA: TGCGCCAGCAGCGATCAGGGAGGGCCTAATGAAAAACTGTTTTTT.

This clonotype showed up just a few times. J is TRBJ2-5 and V is TRBV4-2, with 16 bases matching TRBD2. The ends lost 0 bases at V and 4 bases at J; junction bases unmatched: 8. The CDR3 contains 19 residues. Germline values: CDR1 LGHNA, CDR2 YNFKEQ. The CDR3 loop reads CASSQDRGTSGRAVETQYF. DNA of the CDR3: TGTGCCAGCAGCCAAGATCGCGGGACTAGCGGGAGGGCCGTAGAGACCCAGTACTTC.

In its sample, this clonotype was seen a few times. The chain links TRBV6-5 to TRBJ1-5, with D tentatively TRBD1 (5 bases). The CDR3 runs 12 residues. Germline CDR1 MNHEY, CDR2 SVGAGI. V lost 6 bases and J lost 6, with 9 bases in between. DNA for the CDR3: TGTGCCAGCAGCTCAGGGTTTCAGCCCCAGCATTTT. The encoded protein is CASSSGFQPQHF.

This clonotype appeared a few times. V gene TRBV5-1 combines with J gene TRBJ1-1; a weak D match, TRBD1 (5 bases). The CDR3 runs 13 residues. Trimming took 4 bases from V and 4 from J, leaving 11 bases between them. Germline loops: CDR1 SGHRS, CDR2 YFSETQ. The CDR3, as DNA: TGCGCCAGCAGCCCAGGGTTTGGCACTGAAGCTTTCTTT. Amino acid sequence: CASSPGFGTEAFF.

This clonotype has just a few counts. The CDR3 DNA follows: TGTGCCAGCAGCGGGGCCCTTTCGGCGGCCGACAATGAGCAGTTCTTC. Residues: CASSGALSAADNEQFF. The V gene is TRBV5-5, the J gene TRBJ2-1, with D possibly matching TRBD1 (5 bases). Germline V gene sequence: CDR1 SGHKS, CDR2 YYEKEE (reference sequence). This CDR3 region has 16 residues. Trimming stripped 4 bases from V and 5 bases from J, with 19 bases between.

This chain joins TRBV6-2 or TRBV6-3 and TRBJ2-7, with 7 bases lining up with TRBD2. Germline values: CDR1 MNHEY, CDR2 SVGEGT. CDR3 length equals 14 residues. After removal of 2 bases from V and 5 bases from J, the junction contained 6 bases not matched to a gene. The CDR3 nucleotides are TGTGCCAGCAGTTACGGCGGGGGACTCAACGAGCAGTACTTC. It specifies CASSYGGGLNEQYF.

There are a few counts of this clonotype. This CDR3 reads CSESGGSYNEQFF. CDR3 DNA sequence: TGCAGCGAGAGCGGGGGGTCCTACAATGAGCAGTTCTTC. The J gene is TRBJ2-1, the V gene TRBV29-1; 9 bases are shared with TRBD2. CDR3 length equals 13 residues. In germline, CDR1 is SQVTM, CDR2 ANQGSEA. Unmatched junction bases numbered 2, after V lost 7 bases and J lost 1 base.

V and J are TRBV12-3 or TRBV12-4 and TRBJ2-5; the match to TRBD1 covers 9 bases. This CDR3 has 16 amino acids. V trimming: 6 bases; J trimming: 3 bases; junction bases outside the gene matches: 11. CDR3 amino acids: CASSPLTGTGKETQYF. CDR3 nucleotide sequence: TGTGCCAGCAGCCCCCTAACCGGGACAGGGAAAGAGACCCAGTACTTC.

V is TRBV27 and J is TRBJ1-2; a possible D gene is TRBD1 (6 bases). This CDR3 contains 13 residues. Germline CDR1 reads MNHEY; CDR2 reads SMNVEV (reference sequence). The ends were cut back, 5 bases at V and 7 bases at J, with 14 bases in the middle. This chain's CDR3 is CASSLAGEPGYTF. CDR3 DNA sequence: TGTGCCAGCAGTCTAGCAGGGGAGCCTGGCTACACCTTC.

This clonotype was seen a handful of times. The chain joins TRBV4-1 to TRBJ2-1; 12 bases fit TRBD2. V lost 3 bases and J lost 3; bases outside the gene matches: 3. CDR1 and CDR2 (germline): MGHRA, YSYEKL. CDR3 size: 16 residues. CDR3 protein: CASSQGLAGGYNEQFF. The CDR3 DNA reads as TGCGCCAGCAGCCAGGGACTAGCGGGCGGCTACAATGAGCAGTTCTTC.

There are a few counts of this clonotype. This chain joins TRBV5-6 and TRBJ2-7; 8 nucleotides line up with TRBD2. Trimming cost V 3 bases and J 1 base; bases outside gene matches: 6. The germline gives CDR1 SGHDT, CDR2 YYEEEE. This CDR3 contains 15 residues. This chain's CDR3 is CASSSLAGFSYEQYF. The CDR3 DNA reads TGTGCCAGCAGCTCGCTAGCGGGTTTTTCCTACGAGCAGTACTTC.

This clonotype appeared a few times. This chain links TRBV29-1 with TRBJ2-1; possibly TRBD1 or TRBD2 for D (5 bases each). V lost 4 bases, J lost 3 bases, and 13 bases lay in between. Looked up from germline, CDR1 is SQVTM and CDR2 is ANQGSEA. The CDR3 is made up of 14 amino acids. The DNA of the CDR3 is TGCAGCGTTGGACTAAGGGGATTCTACAATGAGCAGTTCTTC. Its protein product is CSVGLRGFYNEQFF.

This clonotype appeared many times. V is TRBV20-1 and J is TRBJ1-2; tentative D call: TRBD1 (6 bases). The CDR3 has 13 amino acids. Germline CDR1 DFQATT, CDR2 SNEGSKA (reference sequence). Between the trimmed V and J ends, which lost 3 bases and 1 base, there was a span of 9 bases. The CDR3 loop reads CSARDSVNYGYTF. The CDR3 region has the DNA TGCAGTGCTAGGGACAGCGTTAACTATGGCTACACCTTC.